This entry lists 9 T cell receptor beta chains sequenced from one sample in a study of cytomegalovirus exposure and HLA in healthy donors. With 60 Vbeta and 13 Jbeta primers, the PCR was carried out. Generated by immunoSEQ multiplex PCR, the TCRdb table keeps only in-frame clones and is missing some. Of roughly 150,000 clones in the sample, around 82% were seen once. Sequenced input: PBMCs. All receptors derive from a woman in her thirties or forties in good health and CMV-seropositive.

The V call is TRBV4-1, the J call TRBJ2-7, with a weak D call TRBD1 (6 bases). Trimming left V 3 bases short and J 0 bases short, with 12 bases between. The CDR3 contains 15 residues. Germline CDR1 and CDR2: MGHRA and YSYEKL. The CDR3: CASSQAADSSYEQYF. CDR3 nucleotide sequence: TGCGCCAGCAGCCAGGCCGCGGACAGCTCCTACGAGCAGTACTTC.

DNA for the CDR3: TGTGCCACCAGCAGAGATTGGGGGGCCTACGAGCAGTACTTC. Amino acid sequence: CATSRDWGAYEQYF. V is TRBV15 and J is TRBJ2-7; possible D gene TRBD2, 6 bases. This CDR3 spans 14 amino acids. The V end lost 0 bases, the J end lost 2 bases, and 8 bases lay between the germline ends. CDR1 is LNHNV, CDR2 YYDKDF, per germline (reference sequence).

This chain links TRBV5-1 with TRBJ1-3; no clear D gene. The CDR3 consists of 14 residues. CDR1 is SGHRS, CDR2 YFSETQ, per germline. V lost 2 bases and J lost 4, with 10 bases in between. The CDR3 bases are TGCGCCAGCAGCTTAGAGGGTCCAGGAAACACCATATATTTT. It encodes CASSLEGPGNTIYF.

The V call is TRBV30, the J call TRBJ2-7, with 9 bases lining up with TRBD2. This CDR3 is 13 amino acids long. The V segment lost 4 bases and the J segment 8 bases; nucleotides outside the gene matches: 9. CDR1 and CDR2 (germline): GTSNPN, SVGIG (reference sequence). The CDR3 DNA sequence: TGTGCCTGGACCGGGACTAGCATCAGTCAGCAGTACTTC. Translating gives CAWTGTSISQQYF.

The genes are TRBV2 and TRBJ2-1, with TRBD2 matching over 12 bases. Looked up from germline, CDR1 is SNHLY and CDR2 is FYNNEI. CDR3 size: 19 residues. Losses at the gene ends were 5 bases for V and 0 bases for J; bases not matched to a gene: 11. The CDR3 nucleotides are TGTGCCAGCAGTCCCCTCGGGACTAGCGGGCGAACCTCCTACAATGAGCAGTTCTTC. Translation gives CASSPLGTSGRTSYNEQFF.

The chain uses TRBV9 and TRBJ2-3, with 7 bases aligning to TRBD1. Losses at the gene ends were 3 bases for V and 3 bases for J; bases not matched to a gene: 10. The CDR3 consists of 16 residues. Germline CDR1 and CDR2: SGDLS and YYNGEE. CDR3 sequence reads: CASSAPQGRGTDTQYF. The CDR3 bases are TGTGCCAGCAGCGCACCACAGGGGAGAGGGACAGATACGCAGTATTTT.

V usage is TRBV7-9 and J usage is TRBJ2-7; D remains ambiguous. Germline V gives CDR1 SEHNR, CDR2 FQNEAQ (reference sequence). Trimming stripped 5 bases from V and 7 bases from J, with 9 bases between. The CDR3 sequence is 11 residues long. The CDR3 reads CASSPGVEQYF. CDR3 in DNA: TGTGCCAGCAGCCCTGGAGTGGAGCAGTACTTC.

This chain connects TRBV6-1 to TRBJ2-3, with D uncertain. Germline CDR1 reads MNHNS; CDR2 reads SASEGT. The CDR3 runs 15 residues. V lost 1 base and J lost 4, with 12 bases in between. The CDR3 sequence is CASSEGGLGADTQYF. The CDR3 coding sequence is TGTGCCAGCAGTGAAGGAGGATTAGGCGCAGATACGCAGTATTTT.

This clone turned up a few times. This chain connects TRBV4-1 to TRBJ2-3; 8 bases are a match to TRBD2. Trimming took 0 bases from V and 1 from J; bases not matched to a gene: 12. The CDR3 sequence is 19 residues long. Germline V gene sequence: CDR1 MGHRA, CDR2 YSYEKL. The CDR3 loop is CASSQESQASGLGTDTQYF. The CDR3 DNA is TGCGCCAGCAGCCAAGAGTCCCAGGCTAGCGGGCTTGGCACAGATACGCAGTATTTT.